This TCR beta chain was captured in a study of T-cell memory formation after mild COVID-19. Study-level information: TCR clusters were largely donor specific.

Germline V lookup: CDR1 DFQATT, CDR2 SNEGSKA (reference sequence). This CDR3 has 15 amino acids. V shed 0 bases, J shed 0 bases, and the junction held 5 bases outside the gene matches. Constant-segment primers served in 5'RACE that generated TCR alpha and TCR beta cDNA libraries bearing sample barcodes and UMIs. TCRdb recomputed calls from the 5' RACE reads with MiXCR, one row per CDR3 protein. The sample consists of about 430,000 distinct CDR3 sequences, 24% of them appearing once. The chain has TRBV20-1 and TRBJ2-7, with 7 bases identical to TRBD2. Sample: PBMCs or a T cell subset sorted from them (not recorded which). The clonotype comes from an adult woman who had mild COVID-19 (a few samples of this study predate the infection). Cell type and time point are not known. DNA of the CDR3: TGCAGTGCTAGAGATGACGAGCGGGGCTCCTACGAGCAGTACTTC. It translates to CSARDDERGSYEQYF.